This record covers a single TCR beta chain. Antigen specificity is unknown. This entry belongs to a study of OX40 agonist ivuxolimab in advanced cancers. Study details: Partial responses, seen in three patients, involved one hepatocellular carcinoma and two cutaneous melanomas. Whole-study results and caveats: At 0.1-3.0 mg/kg, partial responders had clonal expansion among the lowest observed.

Baseline, cycle 4 day 1, and cycle 7 day 1 were the blood sampling points. The protocol was immunoSEQ multiplex PCR, while the TCRdb copy is restricted to in-frame clones and leaves out a portion. The sample includes approximately 20,000 clones, more than 75% seen only once; the top ten take about a tenth. The starting material was CD4+ or CD8+ T cells sorted from blood, obtained in a trial of the OX40 agonist ivuxolimab. The receptor's source is an adult with an advanced solid tumor such as melanoma, head and neck, liver or kidney cancer.

CDR3 amino acids: CASSLTPGTHEAFF. CDR3 nucleotide sequence: TGTGCCAGCAGCTTAACTCCTGGGACACATGAAGCTTTCTTT. This rearrangement joins TRBV7-3 to TRBJ1-1; a possible D gene is TRBD1 (6 bases). This CDR3 region has 14 residues. The germline V gene has CDR1 SGHTA and CDR2 FQGTGA. V lost 0 bases and J lost 7, with 12 bases in between.